These 9 T cell receptor beta chains were all obtained from the same sample, sequenced in a study of CD8 T cells in Susac syndrome. RNA in amounts of roughly 0.5 to 1 ug was reverse transcribed with random hexamers. TCRdb re-analysed the immunoSEQ multiplex PCR reads in MiXCR, keeping a single row per CDR3 protein. In the table there are 150,000 to 200,000 distinct CDR3 sequences, just over 90% of which are singletons. Sequencing was performed on CD4+ T cells from PBMCs. These receptors were taken from a human donor in good health.

This clonotype was recorded once. The chain links TRBV4-2 to TRBJ2-3; no clear D gene. CDR1 LGHNA and CDR2 YNFKEQ come from the germline V gene. V shed 4 bases and J shed 5 bases, with 13 bases lying between them. This CDR3 comprises 14 residues. The CDR3 coding sequence is TGTGCCAGCAGCCGCCTGGTCATGGGAGATACGCAGTATTTT. Translating gives CASSRLVMGDTQYF.

J is TRBJ1-6 and V is TRBV29-1; 9 bases match TRBD1. V lost 5 bases and J lost 10; bases outside the gene matches: 6. Germline V gene data show CDR1 as SQVTM and CDR2 as ANQGSEA. The CDR3 has 13 amino acids. CDR3 DNA sequence: TGCAGCGTTAAACAGGGGGCTAACTCACCCCTCCACTTT. It translates to CSVKQGANSPLHF.

This clonotype appeared once. V is TRBV6-1 and J is TRBJ2-3; possibly TRBD1 for D (6 bases). Germline V gene sequence: CDR1 MNHNS, CDR2 SASEGT. Trimming stripped 6 bases from V and 0 bases from J, with 13 bases between. This CDR3 contains 15 residues. CDR3 nucleotide sequence: TGTGCCAGCAGACTTGGACAGTCTAGCACAGATACGCAGTATTTT. Encoded protein: CASRLGQSSTDTQYF.

This clonotype showed up just a few times. This chain connects TRBV5-6 to TRBJ1-1; no reliable D call. The V end lost 5 bases, the J end lost 3 bases, and 14 bases lay between the germline ends. The CDR3 covers 14 residues. CDR1 and CDR2 from the germline V gene are SGHDT and YYEEEE. CDR3 bases: TGTGCCAGCAGAAAGTGGCGAGCCGACACTGAAGCTTTCTTT. Its translation: CASRKWRADTEAFF.

The chain is built from TRBV27 and TRBJ1-5, with 8 positions matching TRBD1. Looked up from germline, CDR1 is MNHEY and CDR2 is SMNVEV (reference sequence). The CDR3 spans 17 residues. Trimming took 6 bases from V and 1 from J; bases not matched to a gene: 11. CDR3: CASSSGRTGTSNQPQHF. DNA of the CDR3: TGTGCCAGCAGCTCTGGGAGGACAGGGACGAGCAATCAGCCCCAGCATTTT.

The V call is TRBV5-4, the J call TRBJ2-5, with D unclear. The CDR3 is made up of 12 amino acids. The ends were cut back, 0 bases at V and 4 bases at J, with 4 bases in the middle. The germline gives CDR1 SGHNT, CDR2 YYREEE (reference sequence). Here the CDR3 DNA reads TGTGCCAGCAGCTTGGATTCAGAGACCCAGTACTTC. It codes for CASSLDSETQYF.

V is TRBV24-1 and J is TRBJ2-1; D unclear. Trimming removed 5 bases at V and 7 bases at J, with 14 bases between. The germline V gene encodes CDR1 KGHDR and CDR2 SFDVKD. The CDR3 covers 14 residues. The CDR3 DNA follows: TGTGCCACCAGTGTTGGGGATAGTACTAATGAGCAGTTCTTC. Translation gives CATSVGDSTNEQFF.

CDR3 protein: CASSLAGTGSYNSPLHF. The CDR3 nucleotides read TGTGCCAGCAGTTTGGCCGGGACAGGCTCCTATAATTCACCCCTCCACTTT. The rearrangement links TRBV6-5 to TRBJ1-6, with 8 positions matching TRBD1. With V trimmed by 4 bases and J by 0 bases, 5 bases remained unmatched. Germline V gives CDR1 MNHEY, CDR2 SVGAGI. This CDR3 region has 17 residues.

This rearrangement joins TRBV7-7 to TRBJ2-7, with 9 bases identical to TRBD1. The germline V gene has CDR1 SSHAT and CDR2 FNYEAQ (reference sequence). V was pared by 5 bases and J by 2 bases, with 1 base of the junction left unmatched. The CDR3 has 13 amino acids. CDR3 nucleotides: TGTGCCAGCAGCCGGACAGGGGCCTACGAGCAGTACTTC. Translation gives CASSRTGAYEQYF.